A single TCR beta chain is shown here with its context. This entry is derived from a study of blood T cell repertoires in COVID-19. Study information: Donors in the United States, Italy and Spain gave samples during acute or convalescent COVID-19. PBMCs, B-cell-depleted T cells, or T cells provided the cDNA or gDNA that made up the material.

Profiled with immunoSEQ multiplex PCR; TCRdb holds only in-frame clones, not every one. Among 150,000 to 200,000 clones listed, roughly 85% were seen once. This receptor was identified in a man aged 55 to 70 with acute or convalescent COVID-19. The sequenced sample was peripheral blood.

CDR3 amino acids: CASSSTGLYSNQPQHF. The CDR3 nucleotides are TGTGCCAGCAGTTCAACTGGACTGTATAGCAATCAGCCCCAGCATTTT. The chain joins TRBV27 to TRBJ1-5, with D hard to call. Germline-derived CDR1 and CDR2 are MNHEY and SMNVEV (reference sequence). This CDR3 is built from 16 residues. The ends were cut back, 4 bases at V and 0 bases at J, with 13 bases in the middle.